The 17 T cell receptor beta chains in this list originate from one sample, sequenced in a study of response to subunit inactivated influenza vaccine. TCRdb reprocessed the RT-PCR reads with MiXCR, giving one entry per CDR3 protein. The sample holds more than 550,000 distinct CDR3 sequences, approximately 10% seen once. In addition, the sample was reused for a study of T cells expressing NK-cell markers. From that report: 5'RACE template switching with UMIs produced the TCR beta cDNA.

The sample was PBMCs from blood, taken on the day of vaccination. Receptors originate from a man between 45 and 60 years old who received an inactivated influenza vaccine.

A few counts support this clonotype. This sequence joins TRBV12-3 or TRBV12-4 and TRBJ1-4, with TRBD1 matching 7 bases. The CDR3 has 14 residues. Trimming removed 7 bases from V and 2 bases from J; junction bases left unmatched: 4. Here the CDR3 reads CASMTGSTNEKLFF. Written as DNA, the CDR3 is TGTGCCAGCATGACAGGGTCCACTAATGAAAAACTGTTTTTT.

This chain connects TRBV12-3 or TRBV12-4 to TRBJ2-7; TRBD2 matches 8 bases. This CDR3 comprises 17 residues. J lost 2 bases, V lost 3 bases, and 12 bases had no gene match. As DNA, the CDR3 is TGTGCCAGCAGTTTTGGCAGGATGGCGGGAGGAACCTACGAGCAGTACTTC. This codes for CASSFGRMAGGTYEQYF.

CDR3 nucleotides: TGTGCCATCAGAACTACGACAGGGGGTGAACAGACCCAGTACTTC. This translates into CAIRTTTGGEQTQYF. J is TRBJ2-5 and V is TRBV10-3, with TRBD1 matching 9 bases. The germline V gene has CDR1 ENHRY and CDR2 SYGVKD. This CDR3 has 15 amino acids. V lost 6 bases to trimming and J lost 6 bases; unmatched junction nucleotides: 11.

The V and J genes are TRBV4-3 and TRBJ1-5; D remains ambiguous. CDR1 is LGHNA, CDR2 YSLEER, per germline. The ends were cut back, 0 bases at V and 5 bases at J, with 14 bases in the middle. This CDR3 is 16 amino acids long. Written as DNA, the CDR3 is TGCGCCAGCAGCCAAGATTCTCTCGGCGGCCATCAGCCCCAGCATTTT. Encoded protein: CASSQDSLGGHQPQHF.

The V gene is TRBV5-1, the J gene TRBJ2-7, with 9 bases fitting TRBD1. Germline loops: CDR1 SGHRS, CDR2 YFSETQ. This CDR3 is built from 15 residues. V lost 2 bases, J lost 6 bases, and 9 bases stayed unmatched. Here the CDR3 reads CASSLTWTGDSEQYF. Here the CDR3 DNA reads TGCGCCAGCAGCTTAACGTGGACAGGGGACTCCGAGCAGTACTTC. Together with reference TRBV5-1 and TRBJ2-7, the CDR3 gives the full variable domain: KAGVTQTPRYLIKTRGQQVTLSCSPISGHRSVSWYQQTPGQGLQFLFEYFSETQRNKGNFPGRFSGRQFSNSRSEMNVSTLELGDSALYLCASSLTWTGDSEQYFGPGTRLTVT.

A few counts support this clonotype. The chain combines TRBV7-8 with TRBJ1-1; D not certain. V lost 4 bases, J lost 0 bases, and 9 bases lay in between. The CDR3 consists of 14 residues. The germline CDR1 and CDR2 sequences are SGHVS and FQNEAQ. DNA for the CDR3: TGTGCCAGCAGCTCGGCAATCCTGAACACTGAAGCTTTCTTT. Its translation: CASSSAILNTEAFF.

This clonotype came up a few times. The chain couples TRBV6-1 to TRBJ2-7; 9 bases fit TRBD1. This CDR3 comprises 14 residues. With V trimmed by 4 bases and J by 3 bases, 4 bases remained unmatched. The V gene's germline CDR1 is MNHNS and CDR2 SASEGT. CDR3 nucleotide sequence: TGTGCCAGCAGTGTCACGGGACAGGGCTACGAGCAGTACTTC. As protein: CASSVTGQGYEQYF.

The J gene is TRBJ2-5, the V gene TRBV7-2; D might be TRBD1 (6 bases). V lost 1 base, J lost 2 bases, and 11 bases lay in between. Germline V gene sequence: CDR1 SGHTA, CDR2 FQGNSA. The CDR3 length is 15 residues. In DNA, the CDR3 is TGTGCCAGCAGCTTAGGACCTAGGGGGCAAGAGACCCAGTACTTC. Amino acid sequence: CASSLGPRGQETQYF.

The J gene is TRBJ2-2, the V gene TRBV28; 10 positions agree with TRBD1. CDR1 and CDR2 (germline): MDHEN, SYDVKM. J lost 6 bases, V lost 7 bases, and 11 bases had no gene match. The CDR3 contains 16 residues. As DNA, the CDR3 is TGTGCCAGCACTTCTCCGGGGACAGGGGTGGCCGGGGAGCTGTTTTTT. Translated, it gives CASTSPGTGVAGELFF.

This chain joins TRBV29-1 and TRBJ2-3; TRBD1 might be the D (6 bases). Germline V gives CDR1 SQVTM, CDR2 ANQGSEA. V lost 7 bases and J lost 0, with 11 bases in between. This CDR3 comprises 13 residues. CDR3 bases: TGCAGCGAACCAGGGGCCAGCACAGATACGCAGTATTTT. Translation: CSEPGASTDTQYF.

The CDR3 DNA sequence: TGTGCCAGCTCGACCGCACTGGGCACTGAAGCTTTCTTT. Translating it yields CASSTALGTEAFF. The chain uses TRBV19 and TRBJ1-1, with unresolved D. Germline CDR1 reads LNHDA; CDR2 reads SQIVND (reference sequence). This CDR3 spans 13 amino acids. V was clipped by 9 bases and J by 4 bases, with 15 bases between them.

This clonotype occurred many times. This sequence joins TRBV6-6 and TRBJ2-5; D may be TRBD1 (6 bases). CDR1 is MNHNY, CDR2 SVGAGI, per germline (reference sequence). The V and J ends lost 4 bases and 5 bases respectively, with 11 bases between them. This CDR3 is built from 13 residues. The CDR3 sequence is CASSLQGIETQYF. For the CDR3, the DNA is TGTGCCAGCAGTTTACAGGGAATTGAGACCCAGTACTTC.

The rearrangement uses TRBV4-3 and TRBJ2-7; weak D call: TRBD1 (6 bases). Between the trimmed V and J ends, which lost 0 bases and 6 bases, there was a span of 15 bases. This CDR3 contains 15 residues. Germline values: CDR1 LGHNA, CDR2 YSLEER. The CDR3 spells CASSQDWTVGGEQYF. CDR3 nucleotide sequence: TGCGCCAGCAGCCAAGATTGGACAGTGGGCGGCGAGCAGTACTTC.

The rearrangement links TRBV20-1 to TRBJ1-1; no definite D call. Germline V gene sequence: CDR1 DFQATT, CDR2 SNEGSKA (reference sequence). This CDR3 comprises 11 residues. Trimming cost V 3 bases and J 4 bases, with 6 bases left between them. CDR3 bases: TGCAGTGCTAGTGTGGGCACTGAAGCTTTCTTT. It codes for CSASVGTEAFF.

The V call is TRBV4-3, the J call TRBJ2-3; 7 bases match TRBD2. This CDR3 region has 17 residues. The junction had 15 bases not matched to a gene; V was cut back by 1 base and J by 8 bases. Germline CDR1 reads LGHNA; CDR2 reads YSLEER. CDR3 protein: CASSQAKTSAMGGTQYF. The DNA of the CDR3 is TGCGCCAGCAGCCAAGCCAAAACTAGCGCGATGGGTGGTACGCAGTATTTT.

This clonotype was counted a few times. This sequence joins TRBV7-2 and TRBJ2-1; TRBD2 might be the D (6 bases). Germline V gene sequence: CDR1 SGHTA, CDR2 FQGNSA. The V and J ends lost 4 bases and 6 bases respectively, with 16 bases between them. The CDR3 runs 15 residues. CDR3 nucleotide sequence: TGTGCCAGCAGCTCCCCGCCCCTGGAGGGCAATGAGCAGTTCTTC. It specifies CASSSPPLEGNEQFF. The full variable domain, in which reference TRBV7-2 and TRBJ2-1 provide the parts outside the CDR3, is GAGVSQSPSNKVTEKGKDVELRCDPISGHTALYWYRQSLGQGLEFLIYFQGNSAPDKSGLPSDRFSAERTGGSVSTLTIQRTQQEDSAVYLCASSSPPLEGNEQFFGPGTRLTVL.

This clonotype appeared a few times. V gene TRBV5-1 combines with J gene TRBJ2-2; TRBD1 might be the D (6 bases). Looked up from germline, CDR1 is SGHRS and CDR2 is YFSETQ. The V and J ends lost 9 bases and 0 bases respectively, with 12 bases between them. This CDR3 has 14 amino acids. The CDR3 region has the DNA TGCGCCACCAGGACAGTGACGAACACCGGGGAGCTGTTTTTT. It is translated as CATRTVTNTGELFF.